The 5 T cell receptor beta chains below come from one sample, sequenced in a study of control samples from healthy donors and cancer patients. Repertoires were generated with immunoSEQ multiplex PCR, while TCRdb's copy carries only in-frame clones and drops some. The sample has more than 95,000 clones, roughly 85% seen once. Sequenced material: blood. These receptors were taken from a woman aged 45 to 65 in good health.

Only one count was recorded for this clone. The rearrangement uses TRBV6-2 or TRBV6-3 and TRBJ1-1; D not resolved. Germline values: CDR1 MNHEY, CDR2 SVGEGT. V lost 6 bases to trimming and J lost 3 bases, with 11 bases between them. The length of the CDR3 is 13 residues. The CDR3 loop is CASSSDADTEAFF. CDR3 bases: TGTGCCAGCAGCTCGGACGCTGACACTGAAGCTTTCTTT.

The chain uses TRBV6-2 or TRBV6-3 and TRBJ1-3; D not certain. The V end lost 6 bases, the J end lost 0 bases, and 15 bases lay between the germline ends. The CDR3 consists of 16 residues. The germline V gene encodes CDR1 MNHEY and CDR2 SVGEGT. This CDR3 reads CASSRGPTLSGNTIYF. In DNA, the CDR3 is TGTGCCAGCAGCCGAGGACCCACTCTCTCTGGAAACACCATATATTTT.

DNA for the CDR3: TGTGCCAGCAGCTTAGTAACCCATGCAGGCACCCAGTACTTC. Its translation: CASSLVTHAGTQYF. This chain uses TRBV7-6 with TRBJ2-5; D gene uncertain. V lost 1 base and J 8 bases, leaving 14 bases between the germline ends. The germline V gene encodes CDR1 SGHVS and CDR2 FNYEAQ. The CDR3 sequence is 14 residues long. Together with reference TRBV7-6 and TRBJ2-5, the CDR3 gives the full variable domain: GAGVSQSPRYKVTKRGQDVALRCDPISGHVSLYWYRQALGQGPEFLTYFNYEAQQDKSGLPNDRFSAERPEGSISTLTIQRTEQRDSAMYRCASSLVTHAGTQYFGPGTRLLVL.

The J gene is TRBJ2-5, the V gene TRBV28; 11 bases agree with TRBD2. V was clipped by 5 bases and J by 6 bases; unmatched bases: 11. This CDR3 region has 16 residues. Germline CDR1 reads MDHEN; CDR2 reads SYDVKM. The CDR3 reads CASSPFLAGGPQTQYF. CDR3 DNA sequence: TGTGCCAGCAGTCCGTTTTTAGCGGGGGGGCCCCAGACCCAGTACTTC.

This clone occurred a few times. The chain is built from TRBV7-8 and TRBJ2-7; TRBD2 might be the D (5 bases). The CDR3 consists of 13 residues. The V gene lost 10 bases and the J gene lost 4 bases, with 17 bases spanning the gap. CDR1 is SGHVS, CDR2 FQNEAQ, per germline. The CDR3 reads CATRGRAVYEQYF. The CDR3 bases are TGTGCCACCCGGGGAAGGGCCGTTTACGAGCAGTACTTC.